The 13 T cell receptor beta chains presented below share a single source sample, sequenced in a study of blood T cell repertoires in COVID-19. Sequencing was performed with immunoSEQ multiplex PCR; in TCRdb, only in-frame clones are kept and a portion is missing. The data hold some 61,000 clones, with around 89% observed a single time. Input material: peripheral blood. These receptors all come from a man between 60 and 75 years old with acute or convalescent COVID-19.

The chain joins TRBV19 to TRBJ1-5; 9 nucleotides align to TRBD1. There are 18 residues in the CDR3. CDR1 is LNHDA and CDR2 is SQIVND in the germline V gene (reference sequence). After removal of 6 bases from V and 4 bases from J, the junction contained 16 bases not matched to a gene. CDR3 residues: CASSYSTGGLNRNQPQHF. As DNA, the CDR3 is TGTGCCAGTAGCTATAGCACAGGGGGCTTAAACCGGAATCAGCCCCAGCATTTT.

This CDR3 is CASSRNRGPSPLHF. CDR3 nucleotides: TGTGCCAGCAGCCGAAACAGGGGGCCCTCACCCCTCCACTTT. The chain is built from TRBV7-3 and TRBJ1-6; 9 bases are shared with TRBD1. The CDR3 consists of 14 residues. Per the germline V gene, CDR1 is SGHTA and CDR2 is FQGTGA. V trimming: 5 bases; J trimming: 10 bases; junction bases outside the gene matches: 6.

The chain has TRBV4-1 and TRBJ1-1, with TRBD1 identical over 11 bases. CDR1 MGHRA and CDR2 YSYEKL come from the germline V gene. CDR3 length: 17 residues. With V trimmed by 5 bases and J by 0 bases, 8 bases remained unmatched. DNA of the CDR3: TGCGCCAGCAGCAAAGGGACAGGGGGAGGCATGAACACTGAAGCTTTCTTT. Amino acid sequence: CASSKGTGGGMNTEAFF.

The gene calls are TRBV6-5 and TRBJ1-2; 7 bases map to TRBD1. The V gene end was trimmed by 6 bases and the J gene end by 5 bases; junction bases not matched to a gene: 6. Germline CDR1 MNHEY, CDR2 SVGAGI. CDR3 length: 13 residues. The CDR3 DNA follows: TGTGCCAGCAGGGGAGGACAGGAGTATGGCTACACCTTC. This sequence encodes CASRGGQEYGYTF.

The chain links TRBV29-1 to TRBJ2-2; D is perhaps TRBD1 (6 bases). CDR1 SQVTM and CDR2 ANQGSEA come from the germline V gene. CDR3 length: 14 residues. V shed 3 bases and J shed 6 bases, with 14 bases lying between them. CDR3 protein: CSVDPGASSGELFF. The CDR3 DNA reads TGCAGCGTTGATCCAGGGGCAAGCTCCGGGGAGCTGTTTTTT.

This clone was recorded only once. The chain uses TRBV5-1 and TRBJ2-2, with 10 bases fitting TRBD1. The germline CDR1 and CDR2 sequences are SGHRS and YFSETQ. Trimming cost V 4 bases and J 2 bases; bases outside gene matches: 14. The CDR3 extends over 19 amino acids. CDR3 sequence reads: CASSRDRGPGGFNTGELFF. CDR3 bases: TGCGCCAGCAGCCGGGACAGGGGCCCCGGGGGATTTAACACCGGGGAGCTGTTTTTT.

The chain uses TRBV5-4 and TRBJ2-2; TRBD1 aligns across 9 bases. Germline loops: CDR1 SGHNT, CDR2 YYREEE (reference sequence). V lost 0 bases to trimming and J lost 3 bases; unmatched junction nucleotides: 3. The CDR3 sequence is 16 residues long. CDR3 sequence (DNA): TGTGCCAGCAGCTTGGGAGGGACAGGGTACACCGGGGAGCTGTTTTTT. This sequence encodes CASSLGGTGYTGELFF.

The V gene is TRBV5-4, the J gene TRBJ2-7, with D possibly being TRBD1 (5 bases). The V end lost 1 base, the J end lost 4 bases, and 12 bases lay between the germline ends. The CDR3 length is 14 residues. CDR1 and CDR2 (germline): SGHNT, YYREEE (reference sequence). CDR3 nucleotide sequence: TGTGCCAGCAGCTTGCTCCCGCAGGGTTACGAGCAGTACTTC. This encodes CASSLLPQGYEQYF. Complete variable domain (other parts from reference TRBV5-4 and TRBJ2-7): ETGVTQSPTHLIKTRGQQVTLRCSSQSGHNTVSWYQQALGQGPQFIFQYYREEENGRGNFPPRFSGLQFPNYSSELNVNALELDDSALYLCASSLLPQGYEQYFGPGTRLTVT.

This chain joins TRBV5-4 and TRBJ2-3; the D gene is possibly TRBD2 (5 bases). Trimming left V 4 bases short and J 5 bases short, with 20 bases between. Looked up from germline, CDR1 is SGHNT and CDR2 is YYREEE (reference sequence). The CDR3 extends over 16 amino acids. Here the CDR3 reads CASSSSAGRLGDTQYF. CDR3 in DNA: TGTGCCAGCAGCAGCTCCGCGGGCCGACTCGGAGATACGCAGTATTTT.

This chain uses TRBV2 with TRBJ2-5; D is uncertain. The germline V gene encodes CDR1 SNHLY and CDR2 FYNNEI. V shed 11 bases and J shed 1 base, with 11 bases lying between them. The CDR3 consists of 12 residues. For the CDR3, the DNA is TGTGCCGGCTCCAGGATCCAAGAGACCCAGTACTTC. It yields the protein CAGSRIQETQYF.

This chain joins TRBV9 and TRBJ2-3; 7 bases are a match to TRBD2. Germline CDR1 SGDLS, CDR2 YYNGEE. The CDR3 spans 20 residues. The V and J ends lost 0 bases and 0 bases, in that order; junction bases with no gene match: 16. CDR3 bases: TGTGCCAGCAGCGTAGCGGGCAGCGGGGCGGGAGTGATAAGCACAGATACGCAGTATTTT. Amino acid sequence: CASSVAGSGAGVISTDTQYF.

The chain is built from TRBV30 and TRBJ2-2; a possible D gene is TRBD1 (5 bases). CDR1 is GTSNPN and CDR2 is SVGIG in the germline V gene (reference sequence). Trimming removed 8 bases at V and 6 bases at J, with 13 bases between. This CDR3 is 12 amino acids long. The CDR3 loop reads CARGRTPGELFF. CDR3 DNA: TGTGCCCGCGGACGGACACCCGGGGAGCTGTTTTTT.

V usage is TRBV6-1 and J usage is TRBJ1-3, with 11 bases lining up with TRBD1. Trimming cost V 4 bases and J 3 bases; bases outside gene matches: 8. This CDR3 comprises 17 residues. Germline-derived CDR1 and CDR2 are MNHNS and SASEGT. Written as DNA, the CDR3 is TGTGCCAGCAGTGTGGACAGGGGGCTAGCTCTTGGAAACACCATATATTTT. It is translated as CASSVDRGLALGNTIYF.